Below are 21 T cell receptor beta chains sequenced from a single sample in a study of cytomegalovirus exposure and HLA in healthy donors. This PCR relied on a set of 60 Vbeta primers and 13 Jbeta primers. Data came from immunoSEQ multiplex PCR; TCRdb stores just in-frame clones and leaves some out. This table holds tens of thousands of clones, approximately 72% found once. What was sequenced was PBMCs. These receptors were collected from a woman aged 40 to 50 in good health and CMV-seronegative.

The table lists this clone with a few counts. This chain uses TRBV6-4 with TRBJ2-3, with D possibly matching TRBD2 (6 bases). Trimming shortened V by 2 bases and J by 0 bases, and 6 bases separated the two germline ends. This CDR3 spans 14 amino acids. Germline assignment: CDR1 MRHNA and CDR2 SNTAGT. The CDR3 loop is CASSDGTSTDTQYF. CDR3 in DNA: TGTGCCAGCAGTGACGGGACTAGCACAGATACGCAGTATTTT.

V gene TRBV28 combines with J gene TRBJ1-5; maybe TRBD1 (5 bases). The ends were cut back, 2 bases at V and 5 bases at J, with 10 bases in the middle. CDR3 length: 14 amino acids. The V gene's germline CDR1 is MDHEN and CDR2 SYDVKM. DNA of the CDR3: TGTGCCAGCAGTTTAAGGAGGGGAGATCAGCCCCAGCATTTT. Its protein product is CASSLRRGDQPQHF. The entire variable domain, with the rest obtained from reference TRBV28 and TRBJ1-5, is as follows: DVKVTQSSRYLVKRTGEKVFLECVQDMDHENMFWYRQDPGLGLRLIYFSYDVKMKEKGDIPEGYSVSREKKERFSLILESASTNQTSMYLCASSLRRGDQPQHFGDGTRLSIL.

V is TRBV27 and J is TRBJ1-1, with TRBD1 matching over 9 bases. Germline V gene sequence: CDR1 MNHEY, CDR2 SMNVEV (reference sequence). The CDR3 is made up of 19 amino acids. J gave up 4 bases and V 2 bases, and 17 bases lay outside the gene matches. CDR3 loop: CASSLEQPRTGVLGTEAFF. The CDR3 DNA sequence: TGTGCCAGCAGTTTAGAACAACCGAGGACAGGGGTTTTGGGCACTGAAGCTTTCTTT.

The J gene is TRBJ2-1, the V gene TRBV28; 15 nucleotides match TRBD2. The CDR3 length is 19 residues. CDR1 is MDHEN, CDR2 SYDVKM, per germline. V was clipped by 7 bases and J by 2 bases; unmatched bases: 12. The CDR3: CASTLRTSGRAGTYNEQFF. The CDR3 coding sequence is TGTGCCAGCACTCTAAGGACTAGCGGGAGGGCCGGCACCTACAATGAGCAGTTCTTC.

This chain connects TRBV19 to TRBJ1-3, with D perhaps TRBD1 (5 bases). There are 17 residues in the CDR3. V shed 7 bases and J shed 1 base, with 20 bases lying between them. Germline V gene data show CDR1 as LNHDA and CDR2 as SQIVND (reference sequence). CDR3 DNA: TGTGCCAGTACCCCCGTAGGGGTGAAGGAATCTGGAAACACCATATATTTT. It yields the protein CASTPVGVKESGNTIYF.

The chain carries TRBV18 and TRBJ1-1; D is perhaps TRBD1 (5 bases). Trimming pared 6 bases from V and 4 bases from J, leaving 15 bases between. The CDR3 totals 14 residues. The V gene's germline CDR1 is KGHSH and CDR2 LQKENI. This chain's CDR3 is CASSLTREGTEAFF. CDR3 nucleotides: TGTGCCAGCTCCCTTACCAGGGAAGGCACTGAAGCTTTCTTT.

V gene TRBV9 combines with J gene TRBJ2-1; 16 bases map to TRBD2. Germline trimming cut 4 bases from V and 3 bases from J; bases unmatched to any gene: 4. The CDR3 totals 17 residues. CDR1 and CDR2 from the germline V gene are SGDLS and YYNGEE. In DNA, the CDR3 is TGTGCCAGCAGCCGGGGACTAGCGGGAGGGAGCTACAATGAGCAGTTCTTC. Its protein is CASSRGLAGGSYNEQFF.

The chain combines TRBV30 with TRBJ2-3; tentative D call: TRBD2 (6 bases). Trimming cost V 2 bases and J 0 bases, with 9 bases left between them. From germline, CDR1 is GTSNPN and CDR2 SVGIG (reference sequence). The CDR3 totals 14 residues. The CDR3 spells CAWSFGGSTDTQYF. CDR3 nucleotide sequence: TGTGCCTGGAGTTTCGGGGGAAGCACAGATACGCAGTATTTT.

The gene calls are TRBV5-1 and TRBJ2-1, with 9 bases that match TRBD1. The V gene's germline CDR1 is SGHRS and CDR2 YFSETQ. V trimming: 2 bases; J trimming: 8 bases; junction bases outside the gene matches: 5. The CDR3 extends over 14 amino acids. The CDR3 region has the DNA TGCGCCAGCAGCTTAGGACAGGGGCGAGATGAGCAGTTCTTC. Encoded protein: CASSLGQGRDEQFF.

J is TRBJ2-5 and V is TRBV4-3; D perhaps matches TRBD2 (6 bases). Germline V gene data show CDR1 as LGHNA and CDR2 as YSLEER. The V and J ends lost 0 bases and 5 bases respectively, with 16 bases between them. This CDR3 is 16 amino acids long. CDR3 sequence reads: CASSQDTGGFGETQYF. CDR3 DNA: TGCGCCAGCAGCCAAGATACCGGGGGTTTCGGGGAGACCCAGTACTTC.

This clone turned up a few times. The V gene is TRBV9, the J gene TRBJ1-2; 9 bases agree with TRBD1. The germline V gene has CDR1 SGDLS and CDR2 YYNGEE. J was trimmed by 4 bases and V by 0 bases; bases with no gene match: 4. This CDR3 region has 15 residues. CDR3 DNA: TGTGCCAGCAGCGTAGACACAGGGGGCTTCTATGGCTACACCTTC. Encoded protein: CASSVDTGGFYGYTF.

This sequence joins TRBV18 and TRBJ2-5; 7 nucleotides agree with TRBD2. This CDR3 comprises 13 residues. V lost 5 bases and J lost 6; bases outside the gene matches: 6. The germline gives CDR1 KGHSH, CDR2 LQKENI. CDR3 coding DNA: TGTGCCAGCTCAGGCGGGAGCCTACAGACCCAGTACTTC. It is translated as CASSGGSLQTQYF. The full variable domain, its missing parts supplied by reference TRBV18 and TRBJ2-5, is NAGVMQNPRHLVRRRGQEARLRCSPMKGHSHVYWYRQLPEEGLKFMVYLQKENIIDESGMPKERFSAEFPKEGPSILRIQQVVRGDSAAYFCASSGGSLQTQYFGPGTRLLVL.

The chain combines TRBV11-1 with TRBJ2-5; D gene unclear. V lost 5 bases and J 4 bases, leaving 14 bases between the germline ends. The CDR3 has 14 residues. Germline loops: CDR1 SGHAT, CDR2 FQDESV (reference sequence). This CDR3 reads CASSRLRGAETQYF. CDR3 sequence (DNA): TGTGCCAGCAGCCGGCTAAGAGGAGCAGAGACCCAGTACTTC.

The chain recombines TRBV29-1 with TRBJ2-1, with D possibly being TRBD2 (6 bases). V dropped 5 bases and J dropped 5 bases, with 16 bases sitting between them. CDR1 is SQVTM, CDR2 ANQGSEA, per germline. This CDR3 is 14 amino acids long. The CDR3 nucleotides read TGCAGCGTTTCCCAGCAGCGGGCGGACAATGAGCAGTTCTTC. It translates to CSVSQQRADNEQFF.

The CDR3: CASTRLADSYNEQFF. The CDR3 DNA reads TGTGCCAGTACTCGACTAGCGGACTCCTACAATGAGCAGTTCTTC. The chain joins TRBV19 to TRBJ2-1, with 9 bases that match TRBD2. This CDR3 spans 15 amino acids. Germline-derived CDR1 and CDR2 are LNHDA and SQIVND (reference sequence). V shed 7 bases, J shed 0 bases, and the junction held 4 bases outside the gene matches. Full variable domain (rest looked up from reference TRBV19 and TRBJ2-1): DGGITQSPKYLFRKEGQNVTLSCEQNLNHDAMYWYRQDPGQGLRLIYYSQIVNDFQKGDIAEGYSVSREKKESFPLTVTSAQKNPTAFYLCASTRLADSYNEQFFGPGTRLTVL.

The chain recombines TRBV7-6 with TRBJ2-4; TRBD1 aligns across 7 bases. Germline trimming cut 5 bases from V and 7 bases from J; bases unmatched to any gene: 17. Germline CDR1 reads SGHVS; CDR2 reads FNYEAQ. The CDR3 covers 17 residues. CDR3 protein: CASSPRQGHQGRNIQYF. Here the CDR3 DNA reads TGTGCCAGCAGCCCCCGACAGGGCCACCAAGGGCGGAACATTCAGTACTTC.

This clone showed up just a few times. The chain has TRBV29-1 and TRBJ2-3, with D possibly TRBD2 on 6 matching bases. V lost 6 bases and J lost 5, with 12 bases in between. CDR1 SQVTM and CDR2 ANQGSEA come from the germline V gene. The length of the CDR3 is 12 residues. The CDR3 bases are TGCAGCGTCGCCGTGGGGGGAGATACGCAGTATTTT. Its protein product is CSVAVGGDTQYF.

V and J are TRBV15 and TRBJ2-1; D might be TRBD1 (5 bases). This CDR3 is 17 amino acids long. The V and J ends lost 5 bases and 8 bases respectively, with 25 bases between them. Germline V gene lookup returns CDR1 LNHNV and CDR2 YYDKDF (reference sequence). The chain's CDR3 is CATSWGRASIWNDEQFF. The CDR3 DNA follows: TGTGCCACCAGCTGGGGCCGGGCCTCGATCTGGAATGATGAGCAGTTCTTC.

The CDR3 reads CAISAGFGEKLFF. The CDR3 DNA reads TGTGCCATCAGTGCAGGGTTCGGTGAAAAACTGTTTTTT. This chain uses TRBV10-3 with TRBJ1-4; perhaps TRBD1 as D (5 bases). The germline V gene has CDR1 ENHRY and CDR2 SYGVKD. The CDR3 extends over 13 amino acids. The ends were cut back, 4 bases at V and 7 bases at J, with 10 bases in the middle.

This clone was found a few times. The rearrangement uses TRBV7-9 and TRBJ1-5, with 7 bases lining up with TRBD1. This CDR3 region has 18 residues. Germline values: CDR1 SEHNR, CDR2 FQNEAQ (reference sequence). Germline trimming cut 5 bases from V and 2 bases from J; bases unmatched to any gene: 15. CDR3 nucleotide sequence: TGTGCCAGCAGCCGAGTCGGGGACAGCGTAAAGGGCAATCAGCCCCAGCATTTT. It is translated as CASSRVGDSVKGNQPQHF. The entire variable domain, with the rest obtained from reference TRBV7-9 and TRBJ1-5, is as follows: DTGVSQNPRHKITKRGQNVTFRCDPISEHNRLYWYRQTLGQGPEFLTYFQNEAQLEKSRLLSDRFSAERPKGSFSTLEIQRTEQGDSAMYLCASSRVGDSVKGNQPQHFGDGTRLSIL.

This clone was seen only a few times. Here the CDR3 DNA reads TGTGCCAGCAGCCGGGACAGCACCGGGGAGCTGTTTTTT. The encoded protein is CASSRDSTGELFF. This sequence joins TRBV7-2 and TRBJ2-2, with TRBD1 matching over 7 bases. With V trimmed by 5 bases and J by 4 bases, 1 base remained unmatched. Germline assignment: CDR1 SGHTA and CDR2 FQGNSA. The CDR3 length is 13 residues. The full variable domain, completed using reference TRBV7-2 and TRBJ2-2, is GAGVSQSPSNKVTEKGKDVELRCDPISGHTALYWYRQSLGQGLEFLIYFQGNSAPDKSGLPSDRFSAERTGGSVSTLTIQRTQQEDSAVYLCASSRDSTGELFFGEGSRLTVL.